The 11 T cell receptor beta chains in this list originate from one sample, sequenced in a study of cytomegalovirus exposure and HLA in healthy donors. Only in-frame clones appear in the TCRdb table, and some are missing; sequencing was by immunoSEQ multiplex PCR. The table lists some 210,000 clones, roughly 83% of them singletons, with around 5.6% in the top ten. Sequences were obtained from PBMCs. The receptors were gathered from a woman younger than 30 in good health and CMV-seronegative.

The V call is TRBV6-1, the J call TRBJ1-1; D gene unclear. The germline V and J ends were trimmed by 6 bases and 6 bases, with 17 bases remaining between them. Germline V CDR1 and CDR2: MNHNS, SASEGT. There are 14 residues in the CDR3. CDR3 nucleotide sequence: TGTGCCAGCAGCCTAGAGGGCGGGTGGCCTGAAGCTTTCTTT. Translating gives CASSLEGGWPEAFF.

This clone was found a few times. Other DNA sequences in the sample encode the same CDR3. The V and J genes are TRBV27 and TRBJ1-5; the D is unclear. CDR3 length equals 11 residues. Germline V gives CDR1 MNHEY, CDR2 SMNVEV (reference sequence). V lost 3 bases and J lost 7, with 4 bases in between. As DNA, the CDR3 is TGTGCCAGCAGTTTGGGACAGCCCCAGCATTTT. This encodes CASSLGQPQHF.

The V gene is TRBV27, the J gene TRBJ1-2; no reliable D call. V was trimmed by 8 bases and J by 4 bases, leaving 11 bases between them. Germline V gene sequence: CDR1 MNHEY, CDR2 SMNVEV (reference sequence). The CDR3 length is 12 residues. The CDR3 sequence is CASGRSGYGYTF. Written as DNA, the CDR3 is TGTGCCAGCGGGCGCAGCGGCTATGGCTACACCTTC.

The table lists this clone with a few counts. This sequence joins TRBV7-2 and TRBJ2-3; D not certain. This CDR3 contains 13 residues. Germline CDR1 is SGHTA and CDR2 is FQGNSA. V was pared by 5 bases and J by 5 bases, with 11 bases between. CDR3 nucleotides: TGTGCCAGCAGCCGTAACCTGGGAGATACGCAGTATTTT. Translating it yields CASSRNLGDTQYF.

CDR3 loop: CASTGGQGAGQPQHF. The CDR3 DNA reads as TGTGCCAGCACTGGAGGACAGGGGGCCGGTCAGCCCCAGCATTTT. This rearrangement joins TRBV2 to TRBJ1-5; 11 bases are shared with TRBD1. CDR1 is SNHLY and CDR2 is FYNNEI in the germline V gene. The CDR3 has 15 residues. The V gene end was trimmed by 7 bases and the J gene end by 6 bases; junction bases not matched to a gene: 8. The full variable domain, with the rest looked up from reference TRBV2 and TRBJ1-5, is EPEVTQTPSHQVTQMGQEVILRCVPISNHLYFYWYRQILGQKVEFLVSFYNNEISEKSEIFDDQFSVERPDGSNFTLKIRSTKLEDSAMYFCASTGGQGAGQPQHFGDGTRLSIL.

This clone was counted a few times. This chain links TRBV28 with TRBJ2-1; 11 bases agree with TRBD2. This CDR3 contains 16 residues. The germline V gene has CDR1 MDHEN and CDR2 SYDVKM. The J segment lost 2 bases and the V segment lost 5 bases, leaving 5 bases of the junction unmatched. In DNA form, the CDR3 reads TGTGCCAGCAGTCAACTAGCGGGAGCCGCCTACAATGAGCAGTTCTTC. Translating it yields CASSQLAGAAYNEQFF.

This clone was seen more than once but under ten times. The DNA for the CDR3 is TGCGCCAGCAGCCCATCGGACAGATCGAGTCTTGAAAAACTGTTTTTT. It yields the protein CASSPSDRSSLEKLFF. The gene calls are TRBV4-1 and TRBJ1-4, with D maybe TRBD1 (6 bases). V lost 4 bases and J 7 bases, leaving 19 bases between the germline ends. The CDR3 is 16 residues long. CDR1 and CDR2 (germline): MGHRA, YSYEKL.

The table lists this clone with many counts. Other nucleotide sequences from this sample produce the same CDR3. The chain links TRBV6-4 to TRBJ2-2; unclear D gene. The V end was cut by 0 bases, the J end by 3 bases, with 2 bases between. The CDR3 totals 13 residues. In germline, CDR1 is MRHNA, CDR2 SNTAGT. The CDR3 loop reads CASSDSDTGELFF. The CDR3 bases are TGTGCCAGCAGTGACTCAGACACCGGGGAGCTGTTTTTT.

The V and J genes are TRBV6-5 and TRBJ2-7; D may match TRBD1 or TRBD2 (6 bases each). V lost 6 bases, J lost 4 bases, and 19 bases lay in between. The germline V gene encodes CDR1 MNHEY and CDR2 SVGAGI. The CDR3 covers 15 residues. The CDR3 reads CASSSAAGGAYEQYF. The CDR3 DNA reads TGTGCCAGCAGCTCCGCGGCCGGGGGCGCGTACGAGCAGTACTTC.

The chain has TRBV4-1 and TRBJ1-2; 8 bases align to TRBD1. Looked up from germline, CDR1 is MGHRA and CDR2 is YSYEKL. The CDR3 sequence is 19 residues long. J gave up 4 bases and V 4 bases, and 20 bases lay outside the gene matches. CDR3 protein: CASSPPGGSSGQAIYGYTF. CDR3 DNA: TGCGCCAGCAGCCCCCCCGGGGGGAGCTCGGGACAGGCGATCTATGGCTACACCTTC.

CDR3 residues: CASHTLNTEAFF. CDR3 coding DNA: TGTGCCAGCCATACTTTGAACACTGAAGCTTTCTTT. V is TRBV7-9 and J is TRBJ1-1; D is uncertain. Trimming took off 8 bases at V and 0 bases at J, with 7 bases between the two ends. Germline CDR1 reads SEHNR; CDR2 reads FQNEAQ (reference sequence). The CDR3 runs 12 residues.